The clone carrying this T cell receptor beta chain was seen a handful of times. Sequencing was performed with immunoSEQ multiplex PCR; in TCRdb, only in-frame clones are kept and a portion is missing. The table shows some 80,000 clones, with roughly 80% occurring only once. This record comes from a study of OX40 agonist ivuxolimab in advanced cancers. The sequences come from CD4+ or CD8+ T cells sorted from blood, collected in a trial of the OX40 agonist ivuxolimab. The sequence was obtained from an adult with an advanced solid tumor such as melanoma, head and neck, liver or kidney cancer.

CDR3: CASSYLSRAGNTIYF. The CDR3 nucleotides are TGTGCCAGCAGTTACCTTTCCAGAGCTGGAAACACCATATATTTT. The chain combines TRBV6-5 with TRBJ1-3, with D uncertain. Trimming cost V 2 bases and J 2 bases, with 10 bases left between them. The CDR3 length is 15 residues. Germline lookup yields CDR1 MNHEY and CDR2 SVGAGI.